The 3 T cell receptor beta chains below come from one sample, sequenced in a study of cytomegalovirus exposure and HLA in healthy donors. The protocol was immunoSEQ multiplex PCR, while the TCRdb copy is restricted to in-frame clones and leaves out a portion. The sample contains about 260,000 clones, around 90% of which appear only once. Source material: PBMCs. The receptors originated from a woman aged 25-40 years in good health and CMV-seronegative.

The CDR3: CASSQELYSYEQYF. In DNA form, the CDR3 reads TGCGCCAGCAGCCAAGAACTATACTCCTACGAGCAGTACTTC. The chain couples TRBV4-1 to TRBJ2-7; no clear D gene. Trimming took off 0 bases at V and 0 bases at J, with 6 bases between the two ends. The CDR3 contains 14 residues. The germline CDR1 and CDR2 sequences are MGHRA and YSYEKL.

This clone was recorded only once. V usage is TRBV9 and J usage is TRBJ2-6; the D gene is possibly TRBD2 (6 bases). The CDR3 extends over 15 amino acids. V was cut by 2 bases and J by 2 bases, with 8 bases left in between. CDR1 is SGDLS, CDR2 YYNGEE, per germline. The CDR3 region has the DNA TGTGCCAGCAGCGTTTCGGGGGCTGGGGCCAACGTCCTGACTTTC. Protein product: CASSVSGAGANVLTF.

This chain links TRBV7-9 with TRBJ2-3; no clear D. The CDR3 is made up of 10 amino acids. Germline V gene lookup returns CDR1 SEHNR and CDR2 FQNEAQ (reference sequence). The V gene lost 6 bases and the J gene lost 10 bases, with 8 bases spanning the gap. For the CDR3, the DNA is TGTGCCAGCAGGGAAGACTCGCAGTATTTT. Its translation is CASREDSQYF.